This T cell receptor beta chain was profiled in a study of regulatory T cells in long-lasting Graves disease. Investigators prepared the TCR beta libraries by applying iRepertoire HTBI primers and Arm-PCR of CDR3 regions. Via MiXCR, TCRdb re-called the multiplex PCR reads, giving one row per CDR3 protein. The sample shows hundreds of thousands of distinct CDR3 sequences, 25% to 30% of them seen only once. The CDR3 covers 15 residues. Per germline, CDR1 SGHDT and CDR2 YYEEEE. Trimming took off 2 bases at V and 4 bases at J, with 12 bases between the two ends. Comment on this clonotype: What it recognizes is unknown.

Regarding the study as a whole: The sample size was small, and this may have reduced accuracy.

Time point here: persistent/refractory GD, antithyroid drugs over 5 years with positive TRAb. Scientists built the TCR library using RNA that was extracted from PBMCs. The TCR was taken from a female donor with Graves disease. The genes are TRBV5-6 and TRBJ2-2; D uncertain. The material was peripheral blood mononuclear cells (PBMCs), obtained when the disease was refractory, from a patient treated with antithyroid drugs. The CDR3 sequence is CASSLGIRSTGELFF. The CDR3 DNA follows: TGTGCCAGCAGCTTAGGGATCAGATCCACCGGGGAGCTGTTTTTT.